Each of the 14 T cell receptor beta chains below was sequenced from the same sample in a study of CD8+CD57+ T cells in acquired aplastic anemia. For CDR3 and TCR beta VDJ profiling, genomic DNA was the template used. MiXCR, applied by TCRdb to the reads, yields one record per CDR3 protein. The table lists 120,000 or so distinct CDR3 sequences, over 30% of them singletons. Selection for sequencing was limited to patients who had shown CD8+CD57+ cell expansion by flow cytometry. Specimen: sorted CD4+, CD8+, or CD8+CD57+ T cells (not recorded which) from PBMCs. The receptors were sampled from a human donor with aplastic anemia.

This clonotype has ten or more counts. This chain connects TRBV11-2 to TRBJ2-2; D is perhaps TRBD1 or TRBD2 (6 bases each). The CDR3 totals 16 residues. Germline CDR1 and CDR2: SGHAT and FQNNGV. V lost 3 bases, J lost 1 base, and 12 bases lay in between. CDR3 loop: CASSFGGHLNTGELFF. For the CDR3, the DNA is TGTGCCAGCAGCTTCGGGGGACACCTGAACACCGGGGAGCTGTTTTTT.

J is TRBJ1-1 and V is TRBV3-1; D is undetermined. This CDR3 is built from 13 residues. The V gene lost 2 bases and the J gene lost 8 bases, with 12 bases spanning the gap. Germline lookup yields CDR1 LGHDT and CDR2 YNNKEL (reference sequence). The CDR3 loop reads CASSQLRTAEAFF. CDR3 bases: TGTGCCAGCAGCCAACTACGGACGGCAGAAGCTTTCTTT.

This chain links TRBV11-1 with TRBJ2-1; 7 nucleotides align to TRBD2. With 1 base clipped from V and 3 bases from J, the junction kept 6 bases outside the gene matches. Germline CDR1 SGHAT, CDR2 FQDESV (reference sequence). This CDR3 has 16 amino acids. DNA for the CDR3: TGTGCCAGCAGCTTAGTTGGGGGGGTGGTCTACAATGAGCAGTTCTTC. It translates to CASSLVGGVVYNEQFF.

This clonotype has a count of ten or more. This sequence joins TRBV7-2 and TRBJ2-7, with unresolved D. V shed 4 bases and J shed 1 base, with 8 bases lying between them. The CDR3 runs to 13 residues. The germline V gene encodes CDR1 SGHTA and CDR2 FQGNSA. The CDR3 DNA reads TGTGCCAGCAGCTCGGACGGATCCTACGAGCAGTACTTC. Translation gives CASSSDGSYEQYF.

In its sample, this clonotype was seen many times. The chain is built from TRBV6-1 and TRBJ1-5, with 8 bases lining up with TRBD1. From germline, CDR1 is MNHNS and CDR2 SASEGT. The CDR3 is 16 amino acids. With 6 bases clipped from V and 4 bases from J, the junction kept 11 bases outside the gene matches. The chain's CDR3 is CASRPTGGGTNQPQHF. CDR3 DNA sequence: TGTGCCAGCAGACCCACAGGGGGTGGTACAAATCAGCCCCAGCATTTT.

The chain has TRBV2 and TRBJ1-4; D uncertain. This CDR3 is 12 amino acids long. Deletions cut 9 bases from V and 7 bases from J, with 12 bases between. Per the germline V gene, CDR1 is SNHLY and CDR2 is FYNNEI. The chain's CDR3 is CASGREREKLFF. CDR3 nucleotides: TGTGCCAGTGGGAGGGAACGTGAAAAACTGTTTTTT. Together with reference TRBV2 and TRBJ1-4, the CDR3 gives the full variable domain: EPEVTQTPSHQVTQMGQEVILRCVPISNHLYFYWYRQILGQKVEFLVSFYNNEISEKSEIFDDQFSVERPDGSNFTLKIRSTKLEDSAMYFCASGREREKLFFGSGTQLSVL.

This clonotype was seen many times. V usage is TRBV6-5 and J usage is TRBJ1-3; no reliable D call. Germline loops: CDR1 MNHEY, CDR2 SVGAGI. This CDR3 spans 15 amino acids. Trimming stripped 0 bases from V and 0 bases from J, with 6 bases between. As DNA, the CDR3 is TGTGCCAGCAGTTACTCAGGCAGCTCTGGAAACACCATATATTTT. It translates to CASSYSGSSGNTIYF.

Comments on this clonotype: A much larger clone lies one base from this, so it may be a read error. V gene TRBV19 combines with J gene TRBJ1-5; the match to TRBD1 covers 9 bases. V lost 3 bases and J lost 0; bases outside the gene matches: 15. Germline CDR1 is LNHDA and CDR2 is SQIVND (reference sequence). This CDR3 has 20 amino acids. The CDR3 region is CASSMGKIRDRANSNQPQHF. The DNA for the CDR3 is TGTGCCAGTAGTATGGGTAAAATCCGGGACAGGGCCAATAGCAATCAGCCCCAGCATTTT.

A few counts support this clonotype. The J gene is TRBJ1-1, the V gene TRBV12-3 or TRBV12-4; D possibly corresponds to TRBD1 (5 bases). The length of the CDR3 is 16 residues. The V end lost 1 base, the J end lost 0 bases, and 12 bases lay between the germline ends. CDR3 sequence (DNA): TGTGCCAGCAGTTTAGGTGAGGACACTATGAACACTGAAGCTTTCTTT. This encodes CASSLGEDTMNTEAFF.

This clonotype appeared many times. V gene TRBV7-8 combines with J gene TRBJ1-1; D not resolved. The CDR3 extends over 14 amino acids. V was clipped by 1 base and J by 9 bases, with 15 bases between them. Germline-derived CDR1 and CDR2 are SGHVS and FQNEAQ. The CDR3 nucleotides read TGTGCCAGCAGCTTAGGACCGGGGAGGGATAAAGCTTTCTTT. It is translated as CASSLGPGRDKAFF.

Many counts were recorded for this clonotype. The rearrangement uses TRBV7-9 and TRBJ2-5; TRBD2 agrees at 7 bases. From germline, CDR1 is SEHNR and CDR2 FQNEAQ (reference sequence). The CDR3 loop spans 17 amino acids. Trimming at V came to 0 bases and at J to 4 bases, leaving 11 bases not matched to a gene. CDR3 protein: CASSLAVQGGRRETQYF. As DNA, the CDR3 is TGTGCCAGCAGCTTAGCCGTCCAGGGAGGGCGGCGAGAGACCCAGTACTTC.

This chain joins TRBV12-3 or TRBV12-4 and TRBJ2-7; no clear D. V was shortened by 2 bases and J by 5 bases, with 10 bases between the two germline ends. The CDR3 runs 13 residues. CDR3 protein: CASSLSTRDEQYF. The DNA of the CDR3 is TGTGCCAGCAGTTTATCCACACGAGACGAGCAGTACTTC.

This clonotype came up many times. The chain is built from TRBV5-1 and TRBJ2-2; D remains unclear. The V gene lost 6 bases and the J gene lost 0 bases, with 12 bases spanning the gap. The CDR3 is 15 residues long. Germline CDR1 and CDR2: SGHRS and YFSETQ. The CDR3 spells CASTVGLTNTGELFF. The CDR3 DNA sequence: TGCGCCAGCACCGTAGGGCTTACGAACACCGGGGAGCTGTTTTTT.

The genes are TRBV5-1 and TRBJ2-7; TRBD2 might be the D (6 bases). This CDR3 region has 13 residues. V dropped 4 bases and J dropped 4 bases, with 12 bases sitting between them. In germline, CDR1 is SGHRS, CDR2 YFSETQ. This CDR3 is CASSPHGGYEQYF. In DNA, the CDR3 is TGCGCCAGCAGCCCCCACGGGGGTTACGAGCAGTACTTC.